Presented here are 8 T cell receptor beta chains from one specimen sequenced in a study of identical twins. One entry per CDR3 protein, called by TCRdb with MiXCR from the 5' RACE reads. Of 450,000 to 600,000 distinct CDR3 sequences listed, under 25% are singletons. These same records also appear under a second study, on yellow fever vaccine responses in identical twins.

The sequenced material came from CD4+ T cells sorted from blood. These TCRs come from a woman aged 18-29 years in good health.

This clonotype has a handful of counts. V and J are TRBV7-3 and TRBJ2-6; D tentatively fits TRBD1 or TRBD2 (5 bases each). CDR3 length: 16 residues. V was shortened by 0 bases and J by 4 bases, with 10 bases between the two germline ends. The germline V gene has CDR1 SGHTA and CDR2 FQGTGA. CDR3 DNA sequence: TGTGCCAGCAGCTTAACCGGGGCTGGAGGGGCCAACGTCCTGACTTTC. Translating gives CASSLTGAGGANVLTF.

The chain recombines TRBV29-1 with TRBJ1-3, with a possible D match to TRBD1 (6 bases). The CDR3 totals 14 residues. Germline V gene data show CDR1 as SQVTM and CDR2 as ANQGSEA. Trimming took 6 bases from V and 0 from J, leaving 12 bases between them. This CDR3 reads CSVADRLSGNTIYF. The CDR3 DNA reads TGCAGCGTCGCGGACAGACTCTCTGGAAACACCATATATTTT.

This clonotype was detected only a few times. The chain uses TRBV10-3 and TRBJ1-5, with unresolved D. CDR1 is ENHRY, CDR2 SYGVKD, per germline. The CDR3 spans 15 residues. V lost 3 bases, J lost 1 base, and 10 bases lay in between. The CDR3 protein is CAISEGQQSNQPQHF. The CDR3 DNA is TGTGCCATCAGTGAAGGCCAGCAGAGCAATCAGCCCCAGCATTTT.

The V call is TRBV12-3 or TRBV12-4, the J call TRBJ2-7, with D possibly matching TRBD1 (6 bases). This CDR3 has 15 amino acids. Trimming pared 7 bases from V and 4 bases from J, leaving 20 bases between. DNA for the CDR3: TGTGCCAGCACCTCTCACACAGGGTTGGGATACGAGCAGTACTTC. This encodes CASTSHTGLGYEQYF.

In its sample, this clonotype was seen a few times. The chain employs TRBV11-2 and TRBJ2-5, with 14 bases matching TRBD2. The CDR3 runs to 21 residues. Germline V gives CDR1 SGHAT, CDR2 FQNNGV. V gave up 5 bases and J gave up 0 bases; unmatched junction bases: 17. The CDR3 bases are TGTGCCAGCAGCCCCCGTTTGACTAGCGGGAGGGCCACGGGAAACCAAGAGACCCAGTACTTC. This translates into CASSPRLTSGRATGNQETQYF.

This clonotype was picked up a small number of times. The chain links TRBV24-1 to TRBJ2-1; D ambiguous. CDR3 length: 16 residues. V lost 5 bases and J lost 2, with 15 bases in between. Looked up from germline, CDR1 is KGHDR and CDR2 is SFDVKD. CDR3 residues: CATSASFGRAYNEQFF. The CDR3 DNA reads as TGTGCCACCAGTGCCTCCTTCGGGCGAGCCTACAATGAGCAGTTCTTC.

The rearrangement links TRBV20-1 to TRBJ2-1; D is possibly TRBD1 (6 bases). This CDR3 is 14 amino acids long. Between the trimmed V and J ends, which lost 0 bases and 8 bases, there was a span of 14 bases. In germline, CDR1 is DFQATT, CDR2 SNEGSKA (reference sequence). CDR3 coding DNA: TGCAGTGCTAGAGATCCCAGGGGATTCGATGAGCAGTTCTTC. Amino acid sequence: CSARDPRGFDEQFF.

There are a few counts of this clonotype. The V gene is TRBV14, the J gene TRBJ2-7; possibly TRBD2 for D (7 bases). Germline V gene data show CDR1 as SGHDN and CDR2 as FVKESK. The CDR3 totals 14 residues. Trimming removed 0 bases at V and 6 bases at J, with 12 bases between. The CDR3 DNA reads as TGTGCCAGCAGCCAAGATATGGGGGGGCGCGAGCAGTACTTC. Translated: CASSQDMGGREQYF.